The 22 T cell receptor beta chains listed next were all sequenced from one sample in a study of T-cell memory formation after mild COVID-19. TCRdb re-called the 5' RACE reads through MiXCR, storing one row per CDR3 protein. The sample holds 84,000 or so distinct CDR3 sequences, around 13% seen once. Specimen: PBMCs or a T cell subset sorted from them (not recorded which). These receptors all come from an adult woman who had mild COVID-19 (a few samples of this study predate the infection). Cell type and time point are not known.

There are a few counts of this clonotype. The rearrangement uses TRBV5-1 and TRBJ2-7; TRBD1 aligns across 7 bases. The length of the CDR3 is 14 residues. The V and J ends lost 2 bases and 2 bases, in that order; junction bases with no gene match: 4. Germline CDR1 reads SGHRS; CDR2 reads YFSETQ. The CDR3, as DNA: TGCGCCAGCAGCTTCGAAGGGGGCCCCTACGAGCAGTACTTC. Translation gives CASSFEGGPYEQYF. The full variable domain, its missing parts supplied by reference TRBV5-1 and TRBJ2-7, is KAGVTQTPRYLIKTRGQQVTLSCSPISGHRSVSWYQQTPGQGLQFLFEYFSETQRNKGNFPGRFSGRQFSNSRSEMNVSTLELGDSALYLCASSFEGGPYEQYFGPGTRLTVT.

The V gene is TRBV4-1, the J gene TRBJ1-1; maybe TRBD1 (5 bases). The CDR3 totals 16 residues. Germline V gives CDR1 MGHRA, CDR2 YSYEKL. Trimming left V 1 base short and J 2 bases short, with 14 bases between. CDR3 coding DNA: TGCGCCAGCAGCCAAGGAGGTCCGGGACTAAACACTGAAGCTTTCTTT. Its translation: CASSQGGPGLNTEAFF.

The rearrangement joins TRBV4-3 to TRBJ2-3; 11 bases match TRBD2. The CDR3 is 17 amino acids. Germline CDR1 reads LGHNA; CDR2 reads YSLEER. The junction had 3 bases not matched to a gene; V was cut back by 1 base and J by 0 bases. The CDR3 DNA sequence: TGCGCCAGCAGCCAAGGTCTAGCGGGAGGCAGCACAGATACGCAGTATTTT. It translates to CASSQGLAGGSTDTQYF.

The chain joins TRBV6-2 or TRBV6-3 to TRBJ2-1; a possible D gene is TRBD2 (5 bases). The CDR3 has 17 residues. Germline values: CDR1 MNHEY, CDR2 SVGEGT. The V and J ends lost 2 bases and 0 bases respectively, with 14 bases between them. The chain's CDR3 is CASSYDPAASSYNEQFF. The CDR3 DNA is TGTGCCAGCAGTTACGATCCAGCGGCTAGCTCCTACAATGAGCAGTTCTTC.

This clonotype was counted between two and nine times. The gene calls are TRBV7-9 and TRBJ2-1; weak D call: TRBD2 (5 bases). Trimming removed 3 bases from V and 5 bases from J, with 20 bases in between. This CDR3 is 17 amino acids long. Germline lookup yields CDR1 SEHNR and CDR2 FQNEAQ (reference sequence). CDR3: CASSFRGLGRNNNEQFF. The CDR3 bases are TGTGCCAGCAGCTTCCGAGGGTTGGGTCGGAACAACAATGAGCAGTTCTTC.

This clonotype was counted a few times. The chain has TRBV19 and TRBJ1-6; unclear D gene. Trimming took 7 bases from V and 8 from J, leaving 12 bases between them. The CDR3 is made up of 13 amino acids. Germline loops: CDR1 LNHDA, CDR2 SQIVND (reference sequence). The CDR3 loop is CASKETGYSPLHF. CDR3 bases: TGTGCCAGTAAGGAGACGGGCTATTCACCCCTCCACTTT.

In this sample, this clonotype turned up a few times. The V gene is TRBV6-5, the J gene TRBJ2-3; TRBD2 matches at 8 bases. The germline V gene encodes CDR1 MNHEY and CDR2 SVGAGI. This CDR3 contains 14 residues. The V gene end was trimmed by 6 bases and the J gene end by 5 bases; junction bases not matched to a gene: 7. CDR3 loop: CASSLAGLGDTQYF. As DNA, the CDR3 is TGTGCCAGCAGCCTAGCGGGTCTGGGAGATACGCAGTATTTT.

The chain couples TRBV29-1 to TRBJ2-3, with D possibly being TRBD1 (5 bases). V lost 4 bases to trimming and J lost 2 bases, with 13 bases between them. The CDR3 is 14 residues long. Germline assignment: CDR1 SQVTM and CDR2 ANQGSEA. CDR3 sequence: CSVVRGLHTDTQYF. The CDR3 DNA reads TGCAGCGTTGTTAGGGGTCTGCACACAGATACGCAGTATTTT.

In this sample, this clonotype turned up a few times. The CDR3 DNA reads TGCAGCGTTGAAGGAAGACTAGCGGGAGGGCCGAGAAACGAGCAGTACTTC. Protein: CSVEGRLAGGPRNEQYF. V gene TRBV29-1 combines with J gene TRBJ2-7, with 14 bases that match TRBD2. The CDR3 contains 17 residues. The ends lost 1 base at V and 5 bases at J; junction bases unmatched: 10. CDR1 SQVTM and CDR2 ANQGSEA come from the germline V gene.

This clonotype was seen more than once but under ten times. This chain connects TRBV20-1 to TRBJ2-7, with 10 bases aligning to TRBD1. The CDR3 loop spans 13 amino acids. Per germline, CDR1 DFQATT and CDR2 SNEGSKA (reference sequence). Trimming removed 3 bases from V and 6 bases from J; junction bases left unmatched: 5. This CDR3 is CSASQGDRGEQYF. The CDR3 region has the DNA TGCAGTGCTAGTCAGGGGGACAGGGGCGAGCAGTACTTC.

The chain employs TRBV11-3 and TRBJ1-2; D gene ambiguous. Per germline, CDR1 SGHNT and CDR2 YENEEA. V was cut by 5 bases and J by 8 bases, with 18 bases left in between. The CDR3 extends over 14 amino acids. The CDR3 DNA is TGTGCCAGCAGCCCCCTGGAGGGCGAAGGAGGCTACACCTTC. Amino acid sequence: CASSPLEGEGGYTF.

A few counts support this clonotype. The chain has TRBV5-1 and TRBJ2-3; possibly TRBD1 for D (6 bases). This CDR3 has 13 amino acids. The V gene's germline CDR1 is SGHRS and CDR2 YFSETQ. The CDR3 coding sequence is TGCGGCACAAGGAGACAGGACACAGATACGCAGTATTTT. Its protein product is CGTRRQDTDTQYF. The full variable domain, its missing parts supplied by reference TRBV5-1 and TRBJ2-3, is KAGVTQTPRYLIKTRGQQVTLSCSPISGHRSVSWYQQTPGQGLQFLFEYFSETQRNKGNFPGRFSGRQFSNSRSEMNVSTLELGDSALYLCGTRRQDTDTQYFGPGTRLTVL.

The chain carries TRBV5-1 and TRBJ2-4; TRBD1 agrees at 7 bases. The CDR3 consists of 14 residues. CDR1 SGHRS and CDR2 YFSETQ come from the germline V gene. The V and J ends lost 4 bases and 5 bases, in that order; junction bases with no gene match: 6. This CDR3 is CASSPTTGQNIQYF. The DNA for the CDR3 is TGCGCCAGCAGCCCTACGACAGGGCAAAACATTCAGTACTTC.

The J gene is TRBJ2-5, the V gene TRBV13, with a possible D match to TRBD1 (6 bases). Trimming left V 0 bases short and J 4 bases short, with 12 bases between. The CDR3 covers 15 residues. Per the germline V gene, CDR1 is PRHDT and CDR2 is FYEKMQ (reference sequence). In nucleotides, the CDR3 is TGTGCCAGCAGCTTAGGGCGGCAGGGGTCAGAGACCCAGTACTTC. Residues: CASSLGRQGSETQYF.

The chain recombines TRBV20-1 with TRBJ2-1; 8 nucleotides agree with TRBD1. Germline CDR1 reads DFQATT; CDR2 reads SNEGSKA (reference sequence). The CDR3 extends over 19 amino acids. The trim removed 7 bases at V and 0 bases at J, leaving 20 bases unmatched. The CDR3 bases are TGCAGTGTCCCCGGAAACGACCTCAGGGGGCTACTCTCCTACAATGAGCAGTTCTTC. It codes for CSVPGNDLRGLLSYNEQFF.

This clonotype was recorded once. V usage is TRBV15 and J usage is TRBJ2-7; perhaps TRBD1 as D (5 bases). Trimming stripped 4 bases from V and 0 bases from J, with 7 bases between. This CDR3 has 13 residues. Germline lookup yields CDR1 LNHNV and CDR2 YYDKDF (reference sequence). The CDR3 region is CATSITGSYEQYF. DNA of the CDR3: TGTGCCACCAGCATAACAGGCTCCTACGAGCAGTACTTC.

This chain joins TRBV4-1 and TRBJ2-7; D is possibly TRBD1 (5 bases). There are 18 residues in the CDR3. V gave up 1 base and J gave up 3 bases, with 22 bases separating them. CDR1 is MGHRA and CDR2 is YSYEKL in the germline V gene. The chain's CDR3 is CASSQGVIGREALYEQYF. The CDR3 DNA reads as TGCGCCAGCAGCCAAGGGGTTATTGGCAGGGAAGCCCTCTACGAGCAGTACTTC.

This clonotype was seen a few times. This chain connects TRBV12-3 or TRBV12-4 to TRBJ2-3, with 7 bases that match TRBD1. This CDR3 is built from 15 residues. V lost 6 bases, J lost 2 bases, and 8 bases stayed unmatched. The CDR3 sequence: CASRPGTVNTDTQYF. CDR3 coding DNA: TGTGCCAGCAGACCCGGGACAGTAAACACAGATACGCAGTATTTT.

This clonotype has just a few counts. V gene TRBV13 combines with J gene TRBJ2-1; perhaps TRBD1 as D (5 bases). V lost 2 bases and J lost 8, with 7 bases in between. This CDR3 contains 12 residues. Germline CDR1 reads PRHDT; CDR2 reads FYEKMQ (reference sequence). CDR3 region: CASSLSGYEQFF. The DNA for the CDR3 is TGTGCCAGCAGCTTATCAGGGTATGAGCAGTTCTTC.

The chain links TRBV1 to TRBJ2-7; the table gives TRBD2 as D, unverified against the DNA. TRBV1 is a listed pseudogene. The CDR3 consists of 13 residues. The DNA of the CDR3 is TGCACCAGCAGCACTAGCGGCTCCTACGAGCAGTACTTC. Protein: CTSSTSGSYEQYF.

This clonotype showed up just a few times. V gene TRBV12-3 or TRBV12-4 combines with J gene TRBJ2-1; 9 nucleotides match TRBD2. J gave up 5 bases and V 2 bases, and 4 bases lay outside the gene matches. The CDR3 covers 15 residues. In DNA form, the CDR3 reads TGTGCCAGCAGTTTAAGACTAGCGGTTAACAATGAGCAGTTCTTC. Its protein is CASSLRLAVNNEQFF.

This clonotype was counted between two and nine times. The chain couples TRBV5-1 to TRBJ2-7; 9 positions match TRBD2. From germline, CDR1 is SGHRS and CDR2 YFSETQ. The CDR3 covers 15 residues. Trimming at V came to 3 bases and at J to 4 bases, leaving 8 bases not matched to a gene. As DNA, the CDR3 is TGCGCCAGCAGCTGGTTAGCGGGGGAGAATTACGAGCAGTACTTC. Protein: CASSWLAGENYEQYF.